The next 13 T cell receptor beta chains were all read from a single sample in a study of blood T cell repertoires in COVID-19. The assay was immunoSEQ multiplex PCR, and TCRdb's table has in-frame clones only and misses some. The repertoire holds hundreds of thousands of clones, with about 83% as singletons. Source material: peripheral blood. The receptors were sampled from a woman of 80 years or more with COVID-19, enrolled during active disease.

The chain recombines TRBV6-2 or TRBV6-3 with TRBJ2-1; 15 bases map to TRBD2. CDR1 is MNHEY and CDR2 is SVGEGT in the germline V gene. The CDR3 has 18 amino acids. V gave up 4 bases and J gave up 5 bases; unmatched junction bases: 9. This chain's CDR3 is CASSLWTSGGEGDNEQFF. As DNA, the CDR3 is TGTGCCAGCAGTTTATGGACTAGCGGGGGGGAAGGCGACAATGAGCAGTTCTTC.

On this clone itself: The same CDR3 arises from other DNA sequences in this sample as well. The J gene is TRBJ2-3, the V gene TRBV18; the match to TRBD2 covers 10 bases. The length of the CDR3 is 16 residues. CDR1 KGHSH and CDR2 LQKENI come from the germline V gene. The J segment lost 0 bases and the V segment lost 2 bases, leaving 2 bases of the junction unmatched. CDR3 region: CASSPGTSVSTDTQYF. CDR3 nucleotide sequence: TGTGCCAGCTCACCAGGGACTAGCGTCAGCACAGATACGCAGTATTTT.

The chain has TRBV21-1 and TRBJ1-1; the DNA was not compared with TRBD1, the D call given in the table. TRBV21-1 is reported as a pseudogene. The CDR3 contains 14 residues. CDR3 bases: TGTGCCAGCAGCGGCCACAGGGGAAGCACTGAAGCTTTCTTT. This encodes CASSGHRGSTEAFF.

This chain joins TRBV6-1 and TRBJ1-2; weak D call: TRBD1 (5 bases). From germline, CDR1 is MNHNS and CDR2 SASEGT. The V end was cut by 3 bases, the J end by 4 bases, with 12 bases between. The CDR3 is 14 residues long. Written as DNA, the CDR3 is TGTGCCAGCAGTGACGCAGGGATCGGCTATGGCTACACCTTC. It translates to CASSDAGIGYGYTF.

This clone was seen a single time. The CDR3 DNA reads as TGTGCCAGCAGTGAATCGCGGGCAAGAAACTATGGCTACACCTTC. This sequence encodes CASSESRARNYGYTF. The rearrangement joins TRBV5-4 to TRBJ1-2, with D hard to call. V lost 5 bases to trimming and J lost 2 bases, with 16 bases between them. Germline values: CDR1 SGHNT, CDR2 YYREEE (reference sequence). The CDR3 has 15 amino acids.

V usage is TRBV5-1 and J usage is TRBJ2-1, with D perhaps TRBD2 (6 bases). Trimming took off 0 bases at V and 6 bases at J, with 16 bases between the two ends. The CDR3 contains 16 residues. Germline V gene sequence: CDR1 SGHRS, CDR2 YFSETQ. The CDR3 DNA reads TGCGCCAGCAGCTTGGGACCCGGGGGTCCAAGCAATGAGCAGTTCTTC. It yields the protein CASSLGPGGPSNEQFF.

The CDR3 DNA reads TGTGCCAGCCTTCGCGGGAAAAACACTGAAGCTTTCTTT. Translation gives CASLRGKNTEAFF. The chain employs TRBV6-5 and TRBJ1-1; no clear D. CDR1 MNHEY and CDR2 SVGAGI come from the germline V gene. The germline V and J ends were trimmed by 8 bases and 2 bases, with 12 bases remaining between them. The CDR3 is 13 residues long.

The chain's CDR3 is CASSNSGVKNIQYF. The CDR3 DNA reads as TGCGCCAGCAGCAATAGCGGAGTCAAAAACATTCAGTACTTC. The V gene is TRBV5-1, the J gene TRBJ2-4; weak D call: TRBD2 (6 bases). This CDR3 has 14 amino acids. CDR1 is SGHRS, CDR2 YFSETQ, per germline. V was cut by 4 bases and J by 3 bases, with 11 bases left in between.

This clone occurred a few times. The rearrangement joins TRBV6-5 to TRBJ1-4; 7 bases are a match to TRBD1. J was trimmed by 4 bases and V by 0 bases; bases with no gene match: 5. CDR1 is MNHEY, CDR2 SVGAGI, per germline. The CDR3 is made up of 16 amino acids. The CDR3 reads CASSYSARGYNEKLFF. The CDR3 DNA reads TGTGCCAGCAGTTACTCAGCCAGGGGGTATAATGAAAAACTGTTTTTT.

This chain joins TRBV5-4 and TRBJ2-5, with D possibly being TRBD2 (6 bases). The CDR3 has 15 residues. CDR1 is SGHNT and CDR2 is YYREEE in the germline V gene (reference sequence). Trimming removed 4 bases at V and 0 bases at J, with 13 bases between. The CDR3 reads CASSTAGTYQETQYF. CDR3 nucleotide sequence: TGTGCCAGCAGCACGGCCGGGACTTACCAAGAGACCCAGTACTTC.

The chain joins TRBV27 to TRBJ1-2; 10 nucleotides match TRBD1. The CDR3 consists of 14 residues. With 7 bases clipped from V and 6 bases from J, the junction kept 8 bases outside the gene matches. Germline V gene lookup returns CDR1 MNHEY and CDR2 SMNVEV (reference sequence). CDR3 in amino acids: CASTKSGTGDGYTF. The CDR3 bases are TGTGCCAGCACTAAGTCCGGGACAGGGGATGGCTACACCTTC.

This rearrangement joins TRBV11-2 to TRBJ1-1; D uncertain. The CDR3 totals 14 residues. Per the germline V gene, CDR1 is SGHAT and CDR2 is FQNNGV. Trimming shortened V by 0 bases and J by 11 bases, and 16 bases separated the two germline ends. The CDR3 spells CASSLDLGSFEAFF. The CDR3 DNA follows: TGTGCCAGCAGCTTAGATCTAGGGAGCTTTGAGGCTTTCTTT.

This clone was detected a few times. V and J are TRBV5-1 and TRBJ1-5; D gene unclear. Germline loops: CDR1 SGHRS, CDR2 YFSETQ. The CDR3 spans 15 residues. The V gene lost 1 base and the J gene lost 8 bases, with 16 bases spanning the gap. CDR3 region: CASSLTGTLMEPQHF. Written as DNA, the CDR3 is TGCGCCAGCAGCTTGACGGGAACCCTTATGGAGCCCCAGCATTTT. The full variable domain, rest sourced from reference TRBV5-1 and TRBJ1-5, is KAGVTQTPRYLIKTRGQQVTLSCSPISGHRSVSWYQQTPGQGLQFLFEYFSETQRNKGNFPGRFSGRQFSNSRSEMNVSTLELGDSALYLCASSLTGTLMEPQHFGDGTRLSIL.